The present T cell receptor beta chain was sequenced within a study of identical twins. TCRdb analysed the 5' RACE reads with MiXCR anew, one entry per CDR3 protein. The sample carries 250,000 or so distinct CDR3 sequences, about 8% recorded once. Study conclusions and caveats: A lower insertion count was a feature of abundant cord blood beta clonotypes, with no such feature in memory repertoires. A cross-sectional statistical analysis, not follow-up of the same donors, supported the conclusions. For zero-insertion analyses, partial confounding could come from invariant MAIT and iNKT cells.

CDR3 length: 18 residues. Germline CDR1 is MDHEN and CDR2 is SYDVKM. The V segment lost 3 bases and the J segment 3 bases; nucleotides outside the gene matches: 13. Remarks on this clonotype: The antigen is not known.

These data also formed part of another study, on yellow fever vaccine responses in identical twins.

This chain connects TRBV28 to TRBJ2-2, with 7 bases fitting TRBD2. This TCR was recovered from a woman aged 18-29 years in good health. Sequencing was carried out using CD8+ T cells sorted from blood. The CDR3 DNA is TGTGCCAGCAGTTTCGGTCCGGGCGGGAGACGTCACACCGGGGAGCTGTTTTTT. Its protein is CASSFGPGGRRHTGELFF.